The T cell receptor beta chain described here comes from a study of blood T cell repertoires in COVID-19. This clone was found a few times. The V gene's germline CDR1 is LNHDA and CDR2 SQIVND (reference sequence). The CDR3 has 14 amino acids. Germline trimming cut 6 bases from V and 4 bases from J; bases unmatched to any gene: 7. Authors' analysis steps: Estimation of nucleated cell counts relied on the amplification of reference gene primers. Method: immunoSEQ multiplex PCR; TCRdb's copy keeps in-frame clones and lacks some. Clone size and V and J calls were adopted from that table, with D and trimming inferred from the DNA. The repertoire holds 160,000 or so clones, with roughly 85% as singletons. Those enrolled, adults aged roughly 18 to 90 years, came from about two dozen US areas. Recovered status in Cohort 3 required two negative PCRs, clearance, or symptom resolution.

This receptor was obtained from a man aged 55 to 69 who had recovered from COVID-19. This chain links TRBV19 with TRBJ1-2; 8 bases line up with TRBD1. Sample: PBMCs or T cells enriched from blood (not recorded which). The CDR3 loop reads CASSPDRVGYGYTF. CDR3 DNA: TGTGCCAGTAGCCCGGACAGGGTAGGCTATGGCTACACCTTC.